The 21 T cell receptor beta chains given below trace back to one sample, sequenced in a study of blood T cell repertoires in COVID-19. Libraries were prepared by immunoSEQ multiplex PCR; TCRdb keeps only in-frame clonotypes and omits some of them. The profile covers around 150,000 clones, with approximately 86% appearing a single time and approximately 7% taken by the ten largest. The sample comprised peripheral blood. All receptors derive from a woman aged 40 to 50 with COVID-19, enrolled during active disease.

The rearrangement links TRBV15 to TRBJ2-1; a weak D match, TRBD2 (6 bases). CDR1 is LNHNV, CDR2 YYDKDF, per germline (reference sequence). Trimming pared 5 bases from V and 5 bases from J, leaving 13 bases between. The CDR3 covers 14 residues. This chain's CDR3 is CATSLPEGHNEQFF. Here the CDR3 DNA reads TGTGCCACCAGCCTCCCGGAGGGTCACAATGAGCAGTTCTTC.

V is TRBV29-1 and J is TRBJ2-3, with 12 bases identical to TRBD2. The V and J ends lost 4 bases and 8 bases, in that order; junction bases with no gene match: 7. The V gene's germline CDR1 is SQVTM and CDR2 ANQGSEA. The CDR3 contains 14 residues. CDR3: CSVVLAGGVVTQYF. The DNA for the CDR3 is TGCAGCGTTGTACTAGCGGGAGGAGTTGTTACGCAGTATTTT.

The gene calls are TRBV19 and TRBJ1-1, with TRBD1 identical over 8 bases. There are 14 residues in the CDR3. The germline V gene has CDR1 LNHDA and CDR2 SQIVND (reference sequence). V lost 5 bases and J lost 11; bases outside the gene matches: 13. The CDR3 is CASSPAGQVFRAFF. The CDR3 DNA is TGTGCCAGTAGTCCGGCGGGACAGGTGTTTAGGGCTTTCTTT.

This clone showed up just once. The chain joins TRBV3-1 (or the pseudogene TRBV3-2) to TRBJ2-1; D might be TRBD2 (7 bases). The CDR3 consists of 14 residues. With 3 bases removed from V and 7 bases from J, the gap between germline ends came to 13 bases. Germline V CDR1 and CDR2: LGHDT, YNNKEL (reference sequence). The chain's CDR3 is CASSHQGTKNEQFF. Here the CDR3 DNA reads TGTGCCAGCAGCCACCAGGGGACTAAAAATGAGCAGTTCTTC.

The J gene is TRBJ2-5, the V gene TRBV6-6; D not resolved. Germline V gene sequence: CDR1 MNHNY, CDR2 SVGAGI (reference sequence). V shed 7 bases and J shed 3 bases, with 9 bases lying between them. CDR3 size: 12 residues. The DNA for the CDR3 is TGTGCCAGCAAGCCTTATAAAGAGACCCAGTACTTC. Translated, it gives CASKPYKETQYF.

The chain couples TRBV9 to TRBJ2-1; TRBD2 agrees at 10 bases. Germline trimming cut 0 bases from V and 9 bases from J; bases unmatched to any gene: 6. Germline V gene sequence: CDR1 SGDLS, CDR2 YYNGEE. There are 15 residues in the CDR3. The CDR3 sequence: CASSVAPSSGSEQFF. CDR3 sequence (DNA): TGTGCCAGCAGCGTAGCCCCGTCTAGCGGGAGTGAGCAGTTCTTC. Filled out from reference TRBV9 and TRBJ2-1, the complete variable domain reads DSGVTQTPKHLITATGQRVTLRCSPRSGDLSVYWYQQSLDQGLQFLIQYYNGEERAKGNILERFSAQQFPDLHSELNLSSLELGDSALYFCASSVAPSSGSEQFFGPGTRLTVL.

The V and J genes are TRBV27 and TRBJ2-3, with D tentatively TRBD2 (6 bases). The CDR3 covers 14 residues. From germline, CDR1 is MNHEY and CDR2 SMNVEV (reference sequence). The V end lost 8 bases, the J end lost 0 bases, and 12 bases lay between the germline ends. The CDR3, as DNA: TGTGCCAGCGGTAGCGGCTTTAGCACAGATACGCAGTATTTT. It is translated as CASGSGFSTDTQYF.

The rearrangement uses TRBV4-2 and TRBJ1-4; the D is unclear. In germline, CDR1 is LGHNA, CDR2 YNFKEQ. CDR3 length equals 15 residues. V was clipped by 0 bases and J by 6 bases, with 11 bases between them. The CDR3 spells CASSQDWRTDEKLFF. The CDR3 DNA reads as TGTGCCAGCAGCCAAGATTGGAGGACGGATGAAAAACTGTTTTTT.

The chain is built from TRBV29-1 and TRBJ1-2, with D possibly being TRBD1 (6 bases). Germline CDR1 reads SQVTM; CDR2 reads ANQGSEA. The CDR3 loop spans 13 amino acids. The V end lost 3 bases, the J end lost 4 bases, and 12 bases lay between the germline ends. The CDR3 reads CSVDTGTSYGYTF. CDR3 nucleotide sequence: TGCAGCGTTGATACAGGGACAAGCTATGGCTACACCTTC.

CDR3: CSASPGSGGDTQYF. CDR3 coding DNA: TGCAGTGCTAGTCCCGGGAGTGGCGGAGATACGCAGTATTTT. The chain uses TRBV20-1 and TRBJ2-3; weak D call: TRBD2 (6 bases). Germline V gene lookup returns CDR1 DFQATT and CDR2 SNEGSKA (reference sequence). CDR3 size: 14 residues. V lost 3 bases and J 5 bases, leaving 15 bases between the germline ends.

This clone was seen repeatedly, ten times or more. The chain recombines TRBV19 with TRBJ2-1; D not resolved. Germline V CDR1 and CDR2: LNHDA, SQIVND (reference sequence). V lost 7 bases and J 6 bases, leaving 10 bases between the germline ends. The CDR3 covers 12 residues. The CDR3 DNA reads as TGTGCCAGTAATGTCGGTTTCAATGAGCAGTTCTTC. It specifies CASNVGFNEQFF.

The gene calls are TRBV9 and TRBJ2-5; 14 bases match TRBD2. Unmatched junction bases numbered 3, after V lost 0 bases and J lost 5 bases. This CDR3 has 16 residues. Germline loops: CDR1 SGDLS, CDR2 YYNGEE. CDR3 DNA: TGTGCCAGCAGCGTAGCGGGACTAGCGGGAGTGGAGACCCAGTACTTC. Its protein product is CASSVAGLAGVETQYF.

The chain has TRBV18 and TRBJ1-5, with D tentatively TRBD1 (6 bases). V gave up 4 bases and J gave up 2 bases, with 15 bases separating them. Germline V gene sequence: CDR1 KGHSH, CDR2 LQKENI. The CDR3 contains 16 residues. Written as DNA, the CDR3 is TGTGCCAGCTCACTCGACAGGATGGCGGGCAATCAGCCCCAGCATTTT. The encoded protein is CASSLDRMAGNQPQHF.

The chain couples TRBV29-1 to TRBJ1-2; possibly TRBD1 for D (6 bases). Trimming shortened V by 4 bases and J by 6 bases, and 18 bases separated the two germline ends. The CDR3 is 14 residues long. Germline V gives CDR1 SQVTM, CDR2 ANQGSEA. This CDR3 is CSVAPPGQRNGYTF. The CDR3 region has the DNA TGCAGCGTTGCTCCCCCGGGACAAAGAAATGGCTACACCTTC.

V is TRBV7-9 and J is TRBJ1-1; 7 nucleotides agree with TRBD1. The length of the CDR3 is 14 residues. After removal of 5 bases from V and 5 bases from J, the junction contained 8 bases not matched to a gene. Germline V gives CDR1 SEHNR, CDR2 FQNEAQ (reference sequence). The CDR3 spells CASSPTTGSTEAFF. Written as DNA, the CDR3 is TGTGCCAGCAGCCCGACGACAGGGTCAACTGAAGCTTTCTTT. The variable domain in full, with the rest retrieved from reference TRBV7-9 and TRBJ1-1, is DTGVSQNPRHKITKRGQNVTFRCDPISEHNRLYWYRQTLGQGPEFLTYFQNEAQLEKSRLLSDRFSAERPKGSFSTLEIQRTEQGDSAMYLCASSPTTGSTEAFFGQGTRLTVV.

The V call is TRBV7-8, the J call TRBJ1-1; TRBD1 aligns across 9 bases. Trimming removed 0 bases from V and 6 bases from J; junction bases left unmatched: 2. Looked up from germline, CDR1 is SGHVS and CDR2 is FQNEAQ. This CDR3 is 14 amino acids long. CDR3 region: CASSLADRGSEAFF. The DNA of the CDR3 is TGTGCCAGCAGCTTAGCGGACAGGGGTTCTGAAGCTTTCTTT.

This sequence joins TRBV5-4 and TRBJ1-4; D remains unclear. Per the germline V gene, CDR1 is SGHNT and CDR2 is YYREEE (reference sequence). The CDR3 is made up of 13 amino acids. Between the trimmed V and J ends, which lost 3 bases and 0 bases, there was a span of 3 bases. The CDR3 DNA follows: TGTGCCAGCAGCTCTGCAACTAATGAAAAACTGTTTTTT. Translated, it gives CASSSATNEKLFF.

This clone appeared once. CDR3 bases: TGTGCCAGTAGACCCGAGGGCCGGGGCTACGAGCAGTACTTC. This gives the protein CASRPEGRGYEQYF. The gene calls are TRBV19 and TRBJ2-7; tentative D call: TRBD2 (5 bases). Germline values: CDR1 LNHDA, CDR2 SQIVND (reference sequence). Trimming shortened V by 6 bases and J by 3 bases, and 15 bases separated the two germline ends. CDR3 length: 14 amino acids. Combining the CDR3 with reference TRBV19 and TRBJ2-7 gives the whole variable domain DGGITQSPKYLFRKEGQNVTLSCEQNLNHDAMYWYRQDPGQGLRLIYYSQIVNDFQKGDIAEGYSVSREKKESFPLTVTSAQKNPTAFYLCASRPEGRGYEQYFGPGTRLTVT.

The chain combines TRBV3-1 (or the pseudogene TRBV3-2) with TRBJ2-7; 8 nucleotides agree with TRBD2. Germline loops: CDR1 LGHDT, CDR2 YNNKEL (reference sequence). Unmatched junction bases numbered 6, after V lost 0 bases and J lost 5 bases. The CDR3 consists of 15 residues. The CDR3 is CASSQDGTRWNEQYF. CDR3 DNA: TGTGCCAGCAGCCAAGATGGGACTAGATGGAACGAGCAGTACTTC.

V gene TRBV7-2 combines with J gene TRBJ2-7; the D gene is possibly TRBD2 (5 bases). V lost 5 bases and J 0 bases, leaving 11 bases between the germline ends. This CDR3 is 14 amino acids long. The V gene's germline CDR1 is SGHTA and CDR2 FQGNSA. CDR3 nucleotides: TGTGCCAGCAGCGTACGGGATAGCTCCTACGAGCAGTACTTC. It specifies CASSVRDSSYEQYF.

This clone turned up a few times. This rearrangement joins TRBV6-6 to TRBJ2-1; tentatively, D is TRBD2 (5 bases). The CDR3 length is 14 residues. From germline, CDR1 is MNHNY and CDR2 SVGAGI (reference sequence). Deletions cut 4 bases from V and 3 bases from J, with 10 bases between. CDR3 protein: CASSSGEYYNEQFF. Here the CDR3 DNA reads TGTGCCAGCAGTTCCGGGGAGTACTACAATGAGCAGTTCTTC.